This T cell receptor beta chain was sequenced in a study of T cell responses to AZD1222 COVID-19 vaccine. Investigators merged groups given second doses at roughly 4 or roughly 12 weeks. As to this clone: The antigen is undetermined.

Sequencing used immunoSEQ multiplex PCR; TCRdb keeps in-frame clones, though not all of them. The table lists some 67,000 clones, under 90% of them singletons. Study conclusions and caveats: Vaccine-related CD4 TCRs covered spike, predominating at 160-218 and 743-854. The donors showed a predominance of white British ancestry and of females, with possible underestimation of clonal diversity.

The sample was peripheral blood, taken 28 days after the second AZD1222 dose. The clonotype was recovered from an adult who received the AZD1222 COVID-19 vaccine.

CDR3 sequence: CASSGSGTNYEQYF. The CDR3 DNA sequence: TGTGCCAGCAGCGGCTCCGGGACAAATTACGAGCAGTACTTC. The chain is built from TRBV9 and TRBJ2-7; D is possibly TRBD1 (6 bases). The V and J ends lost 3 bases and 4 bases respectively, with 14 bases between them. Germline V gene lookup returns CDR1 SGDLS and CDR2 YYNGEE. The CDR3 totals 14 residues. Full variable domain (outside the CDR3, taken from reference TRBV9 and TRBJ2-7): DSGVTQTPKHLITATGQRVTLRCSPRSGDLSVYWYQQSLDQGLQFLIQYYNGEERAKGNILERFSAQQFPDLHSELNLSSLELGDSALYFCASSGSGTNYEQYFGPGTRLTVT.